The 10 T cell receptor beta chains reported below all come from one sample, sequenced in a study of radiotherapy plus CTLA-4 blockade in lung cancer. The protocol was immunoSEQ multiplex PCR, while the TCRdb copy is restricted to in-frame clones and leaves out a portion. The repertoire includes about 45,000 clones, 63% of them detected once, and less than 20% sits in the top ten. This material consisted of peripheral blood, taken from a patient treated with radiotherapy plus ipilimumab. The receptors shown here come from a human donor with non-small cell lung cancer who had a partial response to radiotherapy plus ipilimumab.

The chain combines TRBV7-4 with TRBJ2-5; 8 bases line up with TRBD2. The junction had 10 bases not matched to a gene; V was cut back by 0 bases and J by 4 bases. The CDR3 runs to 17 residues. Germline assignment: CDR1 SGHVT and CDR2 SQSDAQ. The DNA for the CDR3 is TGTGCCAGCAGCTTAGCGCGGGGGGTCCCCGGGGGAGAGACCCAGTACTTC. The encoded protein is CASSLARGVPGGETQYF.

This chain links TRBV29-1 with TRBJ2-1; D might be TRBD2 (5 bases). The CDR3 covers 16 residues. Per the germline V gene, CDR1 is SQVTM and CDR2 is ANQGSEA. The germline V and J ends were trimmed by 4 bases and 7 bases, with 23 bases remaining between them. This CDR3 reads CSVGGPSPRNANEQFF. The CDR3 DNA reads as TGCAGCGTTGGAGGGCCGAGCCCCCGAAATGCGAATGAGCAGTTCTTC.

The gene calls are TRBV29-1 and TRBJ1-1, with no clear D. The V and J ends lost 6 bases and 0 bases respectively, with 8 bases between them. CDR1 is SQVTM, CDR2 ANQGSEA, per germline. The CDR3 is 12 residues long. The CDR3 DNA reads TGCAGCGTGGGCAGACTGAACACTGAAGCTTTCTTT. It specifies CSVGRLNTEAFF.

Only a few counts were recorded for this clone. This chain connects TRBV4-2 to TRBJ2-2; TRBD1 aligns across 7 bases. Losses at the gene ends were 4 bases for V and 3 bases for J; bases not matched to a gene: 2. Germline values: CDR1 LGHNA, CDR2 YNFKEQ. There are 14 residues in the CDR3. The CDR3 DNA follows: TGTGCCAGCAGCCTAGGACAGGACACCGGGGAGCTGTTTTTT. Protein: CASSLGQDTGELFF.

J is TRBJ2-7 and V is TRBV10-2; 8 positions match TRBD2. The ends lost 7 bases at V and 7 bases at J; junction bases unmatched: 12. The CDR3 covers 14 residues. The germline V gene has CDR1 WSHSY and CDR2 SAAADI. CDR3 protein: CASTATTGTSEQYF. The CDR3 DNA reads as TGCGCCAGCACCGCCACCACCGGGACTAGTGAGCAGTACTTC.

This chain uses TRBV7-2 with TRBJ1-2; D ambiguous. This CDR3 contains 14 residues. V lost 0 bases and J lost 5, with 10 bases in between. CDR1 is SGHTA, CDR2 FQGNSA, per germline. The chain's CDR3 is CASSLAQNSYGYTF. The CDR3 DNA sequence: TGTGCCAGCAGCTTAGCGCAGAATTCGTATGGCTACACCTTC.

V and J are TRBV5-5 and TRBJ2-5, with no clear D. Germline V gene data show CDR1 as SGHKS and CDR2 as YYEKEE (reference sequence). The CDR3 is 14 amino acids. V was shortened by 1 base and J by 0 bases, with 7 bases between the two germline ends. Here the CDR3 DNA reads TGTGCCAGCAGCTTGCTCAGAAACCAAGAGACCCAGTACTTC. This gives the protein CASSLLRNQETQYF.

This clone was counted only a few times. V usage is TRBV23-1 and J usage is TRBJ1-5; 7 bases line up with TRBD1. TRBV23-1 carries the ORF label, with uncertain function. J was trimmed by 4 bases and V by 3 bases; bases with no gene match: 21. This CDR3 has 20 residues. CDR3 region: CASSQVGGIKSQGRNQPQHF. CDR3 in DNA: TGCGCCAGCAGTCAGGTCGGGGGTATAAAGTCACAGGGGAGAAATCAGCCCCAGCATTTT.

The chain employs TRBV10-3 and TRBJ1-5; tentatively, D is TRBD1 (5 bases). The CDR3 totals 16 residues. The V end was cut by 3 bases, the J end by 1 base, with 13 bases between. Germline CDR1 reads ENHRY; CDR2 reads SYGVKD. The CDR3 loop reads CAISDLGHASNQPQHF. CDR3 in DNA: TGTGCCATCAGTGATCTTGGACACGCGAGCAATCAGCCCCAGCATTTT.

The sample holds a few counts of this clone. This specimen includes other DNA sequences encoding the same CDR3. CDR3 amino acids: CASSQAGTSGHNEQFF. The CDR3, as DNA: TGTGCCAGCAGCCAAGCAGGGACTAGCGGACACAATGAGCAGTTCTTC. The genes are TRBV4-2 and TRBJ2-1, with 11 positions matching TRBD2. The CDR3 covers 16 residues. V trimming: 1 base; J trimming: 5 bases; junction bases outside the gene matches: 4. Germline CDR1 reads LGHNA; CDR2 reads YNFKEQ.